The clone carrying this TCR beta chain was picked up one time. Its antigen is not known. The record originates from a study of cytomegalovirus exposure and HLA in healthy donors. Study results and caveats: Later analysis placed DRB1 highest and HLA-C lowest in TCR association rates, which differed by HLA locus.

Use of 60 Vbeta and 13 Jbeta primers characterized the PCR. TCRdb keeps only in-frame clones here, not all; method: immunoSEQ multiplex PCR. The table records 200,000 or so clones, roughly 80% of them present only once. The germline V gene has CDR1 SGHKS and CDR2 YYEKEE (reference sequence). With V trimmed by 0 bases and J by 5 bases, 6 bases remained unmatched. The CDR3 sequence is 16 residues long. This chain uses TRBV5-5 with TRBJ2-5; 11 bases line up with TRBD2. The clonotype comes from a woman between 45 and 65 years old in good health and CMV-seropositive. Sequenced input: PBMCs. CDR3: CASSLGSGRALETQYF. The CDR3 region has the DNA TGTGCCAGCAGCTTGGGTAGCGGGAGGGCCCTGGAGACCCAGTACTTC.